This entry features one T cell receptor (beta chain) sequence. Antigen specificity is unknown. This sample is part of a study of T cells in localized non-small cell lung cancer. Regarding the study as a whole: T cell clonality was highest in uninvolved adjacent lung, above tumor. Greater T cell density in blood accompanied longer overall survival. Adjacent lung exhibited a median of 57 among the 100 most abundant tumor clones.

Germline CDR1 is MNHEY and CDR2 is SMNVEV (reference sequence). The CDR3 has 15 amino acids. After removal of 2 bases from V and 4 bases from J, the junction contained 7 bases not matched to a gene. The method was immunoSEQ multiplex PCR; TCRdb's version includes in-frame clones alone and lacks a portion of them. Found here are about 26,000 clones, approximately 84% of them singletons; the top ten hold approximately 9.6%. The origin of this receptor is a man aged 35 to 69 with stage III squamous cell lung carcinoma. The chain has TRBV27 and TRBJ1-1; TRBD1 agrees at 7 bases. Sequenced material: peripheral blood, taken before any cancer treatment. CDR3 nucleotides: TGTGCCAGCAGTTTAGTTAGTAGGGGGCTCACTGAAGCTTTCTTT. Its protein is CASSLVSRGLTEAFF.